A selection of T cell receptor beta chains follows, all from one sample in a study of pediatric ulcerative colitis. Generated by immunoSEQ multiplex PCR, the TCRdb table keeps only in-frame clones and is missing some. Among approximately 40,000 clones listed, 75% were seen once. The sequenced sample consisted of gut tissue. The receptors were gathered from a boy aged 5-17 years with severe ulcerative colitis. The CDR3 runs from the conserved cysteine through the conserved F or W. Fields, in order: J gene, V gene, D gene, clone size, CDR3 protein, CDR3 DNA. The D gene is left open where the match is weak. Some rows mark clone size as missing; the rest say once, few, many or name a class of expanded clone.

J gene: TRBJ1-5; V gene: TRBV6-6; D gene: TRBD1; clone size: NA; CDR3 protein: CASRWTGGNQPQHF; CDR3 DNA: TGTGCCAGCAGGTGGACAGGGGGGAATCAGCCCCAGCATTTT
J gene: TRBJ1-1; V gene: TRBV29-1; D gene: TRBD1; clone size: medium-sized; CDR3 protein: CSVGDREGAFF; CDR3 DNA: TGCAGCGTAGGGGACAGGGAGGGAGCTTTCTTT
J gene: TRBJ2-7; V gene: TRBV28; D gene: TRBD2; clone size: NA; CDR3 protein: CASRASGGVLGSYEQYF; CDR3 DNA: TGTGCCAGCAGGGCTAGCGGGGGGGTATTAGGCTCCTACGAGCAGTACTTC
J gene: TRBJ2-1; V gene: TRBV10-1; D gene: NA; clone size: NA; CDR3 protein: CASSGGGSYNEQFF; CDR3 DNA: TGCGCCAGCAGTGGAGGGGGCTCCTACAATGAGCAGTTCTTC
J gene: TRBJ2-7; V gene: TRBV4-1; D gene: TRBD2; clone size: NA; CDR3 protein: CASSQEGTSPSYEQYF; CDR3 DNA: TGCGCCAGCAGCCAAGAAGGGACTAGCCCCTCCTACGAGCAGTACTTC
J gene: TRBJ1-6; V gene: TRBV5-1; D gene: NA; clone size: NA; CDR3 protein: CASSLGLGYDNSPLHF; CDR3 DNA: TGCGCCAGCAGCTTGGGGTTGGGGTATGATAATTCACCCCTCCACTTT
J gene: TRBJ2-2; V gene: TRBV5-1; D gene: NA; clone size: NA; CDR3 protein: CASSLVADTGELFF; CDR3 DNA: TGCGCCAGCAGCTTGGTGGCGGACACCGGGGAGCTGTTTTTT
J gene: TRBJ2-3; V gene: TRBV2; D gene: TRBD1; clone size: NA; CDR3 protein: CASSDDGTGSSGTDTQYF; CDR3 DNA: TGTGCCAGCAGTGACGACGGGACAGGGAGTTCCGGCACAGATACGCAGTATTTT
J gene: TRBJ1-1; V gene: TRBV19; D gene: NA; clone size: few; CDR3 protein: CASSIGWTEAFF; CDR3 DNA: TGTGCCAGTAGTATTGGGTGGACTGAAGCTTTCTTT
J gene: TRBJ1-3; V gene: TRBV7-9; D gene: TRBD1; clone size: NA; CDR3 protein: CASSLEMSRDRGLRNTIYF; CDR3 DNA: TGTGCCAGCAGCCTAGAAATGAGCCGGGACAGGGGGCTCCGAAACACCATATATTTT
J gene: TRBJ1-1; V gene: TRBV29-1; D gene: TRBD1; clone size: NA; CDR3 protein: CSGDRGSEAFF; CDR3 DNA: TGCAGCGGTGACAGGGGCTCTGAAGCTTTCTTT
J gene: TRBJ1-1; V gene: TRBV30; D gene: NA; clone size: NA; CDR3 protein: CAWSDSHTEAFF; CDR3 DNA: TGTGCCTGGAGTGACAGCCACACTGAAGCTTTCTTT
J gene: TRBJ1-2; V gene: TRBV5-6; D gene: NA; clone size: once; CDR3 protein: CASSLTGLFAYGYTF; CDR3 DNA: TGTGCCAGCAGCTTGACAGGGTTATTCGCCTATGGCTACACCTTC
J gene: TRBJ1-2; V gene: TRBV10-3; D gene: NA; clone size: NA; CDR3 protein: CAISGGENYGYTF; CDR3 DNA: TGTGCCATCAGTGGAGGGGAAAACTATGGCTACACCTTC
J gene: TRBJ2-7; V gene: TRBV2; D gene: TRBD2; clone size: NA; CDR3 protein: CASSEIERGTEQYF; CDR3 DNA: TGTGCCAGCAGTGAAATTGAGCGGGGGACCGAGCAGTACTTC
J gene: TRBJ2-4; V gene: TRBV6-6; D gene: TRBD1; clone size: NA; CDR3 protein: CASSFPRGQGDIQYF; CDR3 DNA: TGTGCCAGCAGTTTCCCCCGAGGACAGGGAGACATTCAGTACTTC
J gene: TRBJ2-4; V gene: TRBV6-6; D gene: NA; clone size: NA; CDR3 protein: CASSSSRIGIQYF; CDR3 DNA: TGTGCCAGCAGTTCATCTCGAATTGGCATTCAGTACTTC